A single sample is the source of the 18 T cell receptor beta chains below, sequenced in a study of OX40 agonist ivuxolimab in advanced cancers. TCRdb keeps only in-frame clones here, not all; method: immunoSEQ multiplex PCR. Of tens of thousands of clones in the sample, about 80% were seen once. The source material was CD4+ or CD8+ T cells sorted from blood, sampled in a trial of the OX40 agonist ivuxolimab. These receptors came from an adult with an advanced solid tumor such as melanoma, head and neck, liver or kidney cancer.

This clone was seen a single time. This chain links TRBV19 with TRBJ2-7; D is possibly TRBD1 (6 bases). The CDR3 covers 15 residues. V gave up 4 bases and J gave up 0 bases, with 13 bases separating them. Germline-derived CDR1 and CDR2 are LNHDA and SQIVND (reference sequence). CDR3 protein: CASSTLGASSYEQYF. The CDR3 DNA is TGTGCCAGTAGTACCCTGGGGGCGAGCTCCTACGAGCAGTACTTC.

The chain combines TRBV11-3 with TRBJ2-7; perhaps D is TRBD1 or TRBD2 (5 bases each). CDR1 is SGHNT, CDR2 YENEEA, per germline. The ends were cut back, 4 bases at V and 1 base at J, with 14 bases in the middle. This CDR3 is built from 15 residues. The CDR3 DNA follows: TGTGCCAGCAGCTACTCCCGGTGGGGGTCCTACGAGCAGTACTTC. Translation: CASSYSRWGSYEQYF.

This clone was seen more than once but under ten times. This chain links TRBV10-3 with TRBJ2-7, with 10 bases aligning to TRBD1. Germline values: CDR1 ENHRY, CDR2 SYGVKD. Trimming removed 6 bases from V and 3 bases from J; junction bases left unmatched: 8. This CDR3 has 15 residues. DNA of the CDR3: TGTGCCATCAGGGCTACCGGGACAGGGGACTACGAGCAGTACTTC. It encodes CAIRATGTGDYEQYF.

In this sample, this clone turned up a few times. The V and J genes are TRBV7-3 and TRBJ1-2; tentatively, D is TRBD1 (5 bases). Germline V gene data show CDR1 as SGHTA and CDR2 as FQGTGA. The CDR3 has 15 residues. Trimming left V 5 bases short and J 3 bases short, with 16 bases between. CDR3 protein: CASSPRGGNDYGYTF. The CDR3 coding sequence is TGTGCCAGCAGCCCCCGGGGGGGAAACGACTATGGCTACACCTTC.

This chain joins TRBV10-3 and TRBJ2-3; D is ambiguous. CDR3 size: 11 residues. CDR1 and CDR2 from the germline V gene are ENHRY and SYGVKD. V was pared by 10 bases and J by 4 bases, with 9 bases between. The CDR3 here is CATGWADTQYF. The CDR3 DNA follows: TGTGCCACGGGTTGGGCAGATACGCAGTATTTT.

The V call is TRBV19, the J call TRBJ2-1; TRBD1 aligns across 9 bases. V was pared by 6 bases and J by 3 bases, with 3 bases of the junction left unmatched. Germline CDR1 LNHDA, CDR2 SQIVND (reference sequence). This CDR3 is 14 amino acids long. The CDR3 here is CASSDRGGYNEQFF. As DNA, the CDR3 is TGTGCCAGTAGCGACAGGGGGGGCTACAATGAGCAGTTCTTC.

This clone has only one observation. The chain employs TRBV2 and TRBJ1-2, with D possibly TRBD1 on 6 matching bases. CDR1 is SNHLY, CDR2 FYNNEI, per germline. V was clipped by 7 bases and J by 2 bases, with 14 bases between them. The CDR3 runs 14 residues. The CDR3 protein is CASTGEGTNYGYTF. Written as DNA, the CDR3 is TGTGCCAGCACCGGCGAGGGGACAAACTATGGCTACACCTTC.

The chain is built from TRBV5-6 and TRBJ2-7; D is undetermined. This CDR3 comprises 10 residues. Trimming cost V 1 base and J 6 bases, with 2 bases left between them. In germline, CDR1 is SGHDT, CDR2 YYEEEE. The CDR3 sequence: CASSLSEQYF. In DNA form, the CDR3 reads TGTGCCAGCAGCTTGAGCGAGCAGTACTTC.

The gene calls are TRBV9 and TRBJ1-5; 9 nucleotides agree with TRBD1. Germline CDR1 SGDLS, CDR2 YYNGEE. V shed 5 bases, J shed 7 bases, and the junction held 10 bases outside the gene matches. The length of the CDR3 is 15 residues. The CDR3 loop reads CASSEQGAPGQPQHF. CDR3 coding DNA: TGTGCCAGCAGTGAACAGGGGGCGCCGGGGCAGCCCCAGCATTTT.

This clone was seen once. The chain is built from TRBV13 and TRBJ2-7; 7 positions agree with TRBD2. Germline CDR1 is PRHDT and CDR2 is FYEKMQ (reference sequence). The CDR3 sequence is 16 residues long. The junction had 11 bases not matched to a gene; V was cut back by 5 bases and J by 1 base. In DNA form, the CDR3 reads TGTGCCAGCAGCCTCGGTGGGAGGGGCCCATCCTACGAGCAGTACTTC. Protein sequence: CASSLGGRGPSYEQYF.

This clone was observed a single time. The chain couples TRBV11-3 to TRBJ2-2; 8 bases are a match to TRBD1. The CDR3 length is 16 residues. The germline V gene encodes CDR1 SGHNT and CDR2 YENEEA. With 5 bases clipped from V and 3 bases from J, the junction kept 8 bases outside the gene matches. The CDR3 loop reads CASSPLQGAYTGELFF. As DNA, the CDR3 is TGTGCCAGCAGCCCATTGCAGGGGGCATACACCGGGGAGCTGTTTTTT. The full variable domain, completed using reference TRBV11-3 and TRBJ2-2, is EAGVVQSPRYKIIEKKQPVAFWCNPISGHNTLYWYLQNLGQGPELLIRYENEEAVDDSQLPKDRFSAERLKGVDSTLKIQPAELGDSAVYLCASSPLQGAYTGELFFGEGSRLTVL.

V gene TRBV19 combines with J gene TRBJ2-1; D is ambiguous. Germline CDR1 reads LNHDA; CDR2 reads SQIVND (reference sequence). Trimming took off 1 base at V and 3 bases at J, with 7 bases between the two ends. CDR3 length: 14 amino acids. DNA of the CDR3: TGTGCCAGTAGTATAGTGTACAGCTACAATGAGCAGTTCTTC. Amino acid sequence: CASSIVYSYNEQFF. Full variable domain (rest looked up from reference TRBV19 and TRBJ2-1): DGGITQSPKYLFRKEGQNVTLSCEQNLNHDAMYWYRQDPGQGLRLIYYSQIVNDFQKGDIAEGYSVSREKKESFPLTVTSAQKNPTAFYLCASSIVYSYNEQFFGPGTRLTVL.

The chain employs TRBV6-6 and TRBJ1-2; 9 nucleotides match TRBD1. The CDR3 is made up of 14 amino acids. Germline V gene lookup returns CDR1 MNHNY and CDR2 SVGAGI (reference sequence). Losses at the gene ends were 2 bases for V and 4 bases for J; bases not matched to a gene: 2. The CDR3 is CASSYGQGLYGYTF. DNA of the CDR3: TGTGCCAGCAGTTACGGACAGGGGCTCTATGGCTACACCTTC.

The chain is built from TRBV23-1 and TRBJ1-2; D gene uncertain. TRBV23-1 is known as an ORF, though its function is uncertain. The CDR3 runs to 18 residues. Trimming removed 0 bases at V and 6 bases at J, with 23 bases between. The CDR3 coding sequence is TGCGCCAGCAGTCAATCGGTTGGTTGCCCCACGGAAAGGAATGGCTACACCTTC. Translated, it gives CASSQSVGCPTERNGYTF.

The chain combines TRBV5-8 with TRBJ1-5, with a possible D match to TRBD1 (6 bases). V was trimmed by 0 bases and J by 0 bases, leaving 13 bases between them. CDR3 length: 17 residues. Germline-derived CDR1 and CDR2 are SGHTS and YDEGEE. DNA of the CDR3: TGTGCCAGCAGCTTGGAAGGGGGGCAGTCTAGCAATCAGCCCCAGCATTTT. Its protein product is CASSLEGGQSSNQPQHF.

This clone was found once. The rearrangement links TRBV5-1 to TRBJ2-1, with D tentatively TRBD1 or TRBD2 (5 bases each). CDR1 and CDR2 from the germline V gene are SGHRS and YFSETQ. There are 15 residues in the CDR3. Between the trimmed V and J ends, which lost 4 bases and 2 bases, there was a span of 13 bases. The CDR3 spells CASSVGTQPYNEQFF. The CDR3 DNA sequence: TGCGCCAGCAGCGTCGGGACCCAGCCCTACAATGAGCAGTTCTTC.

The chain links TRBV5-4 to TRBJ1-2; D is possibly TRBD1 (6 bases). CDR1 SGHNT and CDR2 YYREEE come from the germline V gene (reference sequence). This CDR3 has 15 residues. With 4 bases removed from V and 0 bases from J, the gap between germline ends came to 13 bases. CDR3 protein: CASSQGQSANYGYTF. In DNA form, the CDR3 reads TGTGCCAGCAGCCAAGGACAGAGCGCTAACTATGGCTACACCTTC.

This clone has a single count. The chain links TRBV9 to TRBJ1-3, with D maybe TRBD1 (5 bases). Per germline, CDR1 SGDLS and CDR2 YYNGEE. The ends were cut back, 0 bases at V and 1 base at J, with 8 bases in the middle. This CDR3 is 15 amino acids long. CDR3 in amino acids: CASSVGSGSGNTIYF. The CDR3 DNA reads as TGTGCCAGCAGCGTAGGGTCAGGGTCTGGAAACACCATATATTTT. Based on the CDR3 plus reference TRBV9 and TRBJ1-3, the full variable domain is DSGVTQTPKHLITATGQRVTLRCSPRSGDLSVYWYQQSLDQGLQFLIQYYNGEERAKGNILERFSAQQFPDLHSELNLSSLELGDSALYFCASSVGSGSGNTIYFGEGSWLTVV.